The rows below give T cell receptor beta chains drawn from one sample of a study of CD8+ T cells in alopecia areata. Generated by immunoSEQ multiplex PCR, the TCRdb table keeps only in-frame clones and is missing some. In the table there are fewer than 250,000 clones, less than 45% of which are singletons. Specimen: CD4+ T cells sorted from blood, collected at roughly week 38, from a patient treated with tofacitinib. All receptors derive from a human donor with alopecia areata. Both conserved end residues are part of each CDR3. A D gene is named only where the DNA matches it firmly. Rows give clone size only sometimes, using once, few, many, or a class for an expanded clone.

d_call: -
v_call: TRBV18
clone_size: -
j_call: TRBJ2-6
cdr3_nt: TGTGCCAGCTCACCGGCTGGGGCCAACGTCCTGACTTTC
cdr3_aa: CASSPAGANVLTF

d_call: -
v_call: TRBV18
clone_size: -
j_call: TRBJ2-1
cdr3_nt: TGTGCCAGCTCACAACAGCGGGCCACTGGGCCCGGTGAGCAGTTCTTC
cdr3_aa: CASSQQRATGPGEQFF

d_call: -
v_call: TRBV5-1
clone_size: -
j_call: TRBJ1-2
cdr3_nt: TGCGCCAGCAGCATCGGAGGGTCCTACTATGGCTACACCTTC
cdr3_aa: CASSIGGSYYGYTF

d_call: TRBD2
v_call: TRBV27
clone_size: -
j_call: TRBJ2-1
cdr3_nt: TGTGCCAGCAGAAGACTAGCGGGGAATGAGCAGTTCTTC
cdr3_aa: CASRRLAGNEQFF

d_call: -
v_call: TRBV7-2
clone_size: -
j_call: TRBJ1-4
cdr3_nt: TGTGCCAGCAGCTTTGGCCCGGGACCCCAACTGTTTTTT
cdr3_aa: CASSFGPGPQLFF

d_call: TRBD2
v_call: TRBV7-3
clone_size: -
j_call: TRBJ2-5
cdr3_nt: TGTGCCAGCAGCTGGGGACTAGGTTCGGGGGAGACCCAGTACTTC
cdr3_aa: CASSWGLGSGETQYF

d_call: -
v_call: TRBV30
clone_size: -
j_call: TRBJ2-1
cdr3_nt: TGTGCCTGGAGCGCATTGGACAATGAGCAGTTCTTC
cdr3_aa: CAWSALDNEQFF

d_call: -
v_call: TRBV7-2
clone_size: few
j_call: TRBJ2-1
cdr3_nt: TGTGCCAGCAGCCTCCGCCCTGGAGGTGCGGGGAGTTACAATGAGCAGTTCTTC
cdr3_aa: CASSLRPGGAGSYNEQFF

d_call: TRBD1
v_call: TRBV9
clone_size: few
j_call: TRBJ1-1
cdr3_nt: TGTGCCAGCAGCGTAGGGAACAGGGGGGTCACTGAAGCTTTCTTT
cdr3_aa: CASSVGNRGVTEAFF

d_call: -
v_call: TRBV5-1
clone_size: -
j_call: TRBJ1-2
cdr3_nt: TGCGCCAGCAGCCTAAGTCCGGGACCGGAGTATGGCTACACCTTC
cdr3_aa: CASSLSPGPEYGYTF

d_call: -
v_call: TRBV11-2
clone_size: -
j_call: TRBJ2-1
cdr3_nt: TGTGCCAGCAGGAGTAGGGGAGTCTCCTACAATGAGCAGTTCTTC
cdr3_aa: CASRSRGVSYNEQFF